This T cell receptor (beta chain) derives from a study of T cell repertoires in cytomegalovirus infection. Across the study: TCR beta signatures that were public indicated CMV infection and matching HLA type. Overall study findings and caveats: Ex vivo, HLA-C-restricted CMV-specific TCR beta clonotypes prevailed over the rest of the response. CMV carriers with the relevant HLA were identified by cumulative public TCR beta family frequency.

MiXCR was run by TCRdb on the reads, yielding one entry per CDR3 protein. This sample carries around 630,000 distinct CDR3 sequences, 24% of them seen once, and the ten largest clones take under 8.5%. The CDR3 consists of 15 residues. Germline V gene lookup returns CDR1 MGHRA and CDR2 YSYEKL. V was shortened by 0 bases and J by 4 bases, with 10 bases between the two germline ends. Details on this clonotype: Its antigen is not identified.

Sequenced: CD8+ T cells from PBMCs. The chain has TRBV4-1 and TRBJ2-1; TRBD1 might be the D (6 bases). This clonotype originated in a human donor in good health (CMV status not recorded). Some clones in this sample may be carry-over from other donors' samples. CDR3 residues: CASSQDTGQYNEQFF. CDR3 coding DNA: TGCGCCAGCAGCCAAGATACCGGACAGTACAATGAGCAGTTCTTC.